This T cell receptor beta chain was identified in a study of PD-1 blockade in mismatch repair-deficient tumors. Across the whole study: Patients had over 10 mismatch repair-deficient cancer types, all previously treated and progressing.

The junction had 7 bases not matched to a gene; V was cut back by 0 bases and J by 7 bases. Germline V gene data show CDR1 as GTSNPN and CDR2 as SVGIG (reference sequence). The CDR3 totals 15 residues. Time point defined: roughly 10-day in vitro stimulation with candidate neoantigen peptide 5. Notes on the study in general: All three positive peptides came from frameshift mutations, yielding roughly 130 blood TCRs. Tumor-resident clones, often absent from pretreatment blood, expanded after pembrolizumab and then contracted.

Method: immunoSEQ multiplex PCR; TCRdb's copy keeps in-frame clones and lacks some. The table records approximately 15,000 clones, more than 80% of them present only once. In regard to this clone: Its antigen is not known.

This sequence was found in an adult with mismatch repair-deficient cancer. The input for sequencing was cells cultured in vitro, taken from a patient treated with pembrolizumab. The rearrangement links TRBV30 to TRBJ1-5; 9 bases line up with TRBD1. This CDR3 is CAWSVPDRGYQPQHF. The CDR3 DNA reads TGTGCCTGGAGTGTACCGGACAGGGGATACCAGCCCCAGCATTTT.